Presented here are 25 T cell receptor beta chains from one specimen sequenced in a study of OX40 agonist ivuxolimab in advanced cancers. Assay: immunoSEQ multiplex PCR; the TCRdb copy retains only in-frame clones and omits some. The table shows roughly 43,000 clones, with approximately 84% occurring only once. The source was CD4+ or CD8+ T cells sorted from blood, collected in a trial of the OX40 agonist ivuxolimab. All receptors derive from an adult with an advanced solid tumor such as melanoma, head and neck, liver or kidney cancer.

In this sample, this clone turned up once. This chain joins TRBV10-3 and TRBJ2-5; D may correspond to TRBD1 or TRBD2 (5 bases each). V lost 2 bases, J lost 6 bases, and 19 bases lay in between. The CDR3 is made up of 16 amino acids. From germline, CDR1 is ENHRY and CDR2 SYGVKD. CDR3 protein: CAISERMGDSVKTQYF. CDR3 DNA: TGTGCCATCAGTGAGCGAATGGGGGATAGCGTAAAGACCCAGTACTTC.

The gene calls are TRBV6-6 and TRBJ1-5; 10 positions match TRBD1. The CDR3 is 15 residues long. Trimming removed 5 bases from V and 4 bases from J; junction bases left unmatched: 5. Germline V gene data show CDR1 as MNHNY and CDR2 as SVGAGI (reference sequence). CDR3 loop: CASSPDRGMNQPQHF. DNA for the CDR3: TGTGCCAGCAGTCCGGACAGGGGGATGAATCAGCCCCAGCATTTT.

This sequence joins TRBV5-4 and TRBJ2-7, with 11 bases identical to TRBD1. CDR3 length equals 19 residues. With 6 bases clipped from V and 2 bases from J, the junction kept 19 bases outside the gene matches. CDR1 is SGHNT, CDR2 YYREEE, per germline (reference sequence). CDR3 DNA: TGTGCCAGCACCTCGAATAGAATGGGAACGGGACAGGGGGCCTACGAGCAGTACTTC. Encoded protein: CASTSNRMGTGQGAYEQYF. Full variable domain (missing parts from reference TRBV5-4 and TRBJ2-7): ETGVTQSPTHLIKTRGQQVTLRCSSQSGHNTVSWYQQALGQGPQFIFQYYREEENGRGNFPPRFSGLQFPNYSSELNVNALELDDSALYLCASTSNRMGTGQGAYEQYFGPGTRLTVT.

This clone was detected once. The rearrangement joins TRBV2 to TRBJ2-3; D not certain. Looked up from germline, CDR1 is SNHLY and CDR2 is FYNNEI. This CDR3 contains 13 residues. Trimming shortened V by 3 bases and J by 6 bases, and 10 bases separated the two germline ends. The CDR3 nucleotides are TGTGCCAGCAGTGATCTAGGATGGGATACGCAGTATTTT. Protein product: CASSDLGWDTQYF.

The rearrangement links TRBV5-6 to TRBJ2-7; 8 bases match TRBD1. The ends lost 4 bases at V and 3 bases at J; junction bases unmatched: 15. Germline loops: CDR1 SGHDT, CDR2 YYEEEE. This CDR3 is 17 amino acids long. CDR3 sequence: CASSTGRRTGRYYEQYF. The CDR3, as DNA: TGTGCCAGCAGCACGGGAAGGAGGACAGGGCGTTACTACGAGCAGTACTTC.

The chain joins TRBV19 to TRBJ2-3; 9 positions match TRBD2. Germline CDR1 reads LNHDA; CDR2 reads SQIVND (reference sequence). This CDR3 has 16 amino acids. V trimming: 7 bases; J trimming: 3 bases; junction bases outside the gene matches: 11. The CDR3 is CASTKYSGRTTDTQYF. In nucleotides, the CDR3 is TGTGCCAGTACCAAATATAGCGGGAGAACGACAGATACGCAGTATTTT.

This clone was found once. This sequence joins TRBV5-5 and TRBJ2-7; 11 bases align to TRBD2. The CDR3 has 13 amino acids. CDR1 is SGHKS, CDR2 YYEKEE, per germline (reference sequence). J was trimmed by 6 bases and V by 4 bases; bases with no gene match: 3. CDR3 in DNA: TGTGCCAGCAGCCCCGGACTAGCGGGCGAGCAGTACTTC. Translating it yields CASSPGLAGEQYF. Based on the CDR3 plus reference TRBV5-5 and TRBJ2-7, the full variable domain is DAGVTQSPTHLIKTRGQQVTLRCSPISGHKSVSWYQQVLGQGPQFIFQYYEKEERGRGNFPDRFSARQFPNYSSELNVNALLLGDSALYLCASSPGLAGEQYFGPGTRLTVT.

The V call is TRBV11-2, the J call TRBJ2-7; 12 bases line up with TRBD1. Unmatched junction bases numbered 11, after V lost 5 bases and J lost 6 bases. Germline V gives CDR1 SGHAT, CDR2 FQNNGV. CDR3 size: 16 residues. The DNA for the CDR3 is TGTGCCAGCAGCGTAAATCCTGGGACAGGGGGCGGCGAGCAGTACTTC. It translates to CASSVNPGTGGGEQYF.

As for this clone: Within the sample, other DNA sequences also encode this same CDR3. The chain links TRBV18 to TRBJ2-3, with D unclear. CDR3 length: 16 residues. V lost 3 bases, J lost 4 bases, and 17 bases lay in between. The germline V gene has CDR1 KGHSH and CDR2 LQKENI. The CDR3, as DNA: TGTGCCAGCTCACCGGGGTCGGGTAGGGTATCAGATACGCAGTATTTT. Amino acids: CASSPGSGRVSDTQYF.

This chain links TRBV6-6 with TRBJ1-2; no reliable D call. CDR1 and CDR2 from the germline V gene are MNHNY and SVGAGI (reference sequence). Trimming left V 5 bases short and J 6 bases short, with 10 bases between. There are 12 residues in the CDR3. CDR3 sequence reads: CASSPSTNGYTF. CDR3 coding DNA: TGTGCCAGCAGTCCCTCGACAAATGGCTACACCTTC.

This chain joins TRBV6-4 and TRBJ1-5; possible D gene TRBD1, 6 bases. This CDR3 spans 15 amino acids. Germline CDR1 and CDR2: MRHNA and SNTAGT. Trimming removed 5 bases at V and 7 bases at J, with 18 bases between. The CDR3 protein is CASSYGGGGGQPQHF. In DNA form, the CDR3 reads TGTGCCAGCAGTTACGGAGGGGGAGGCGGCCAGCCCCAGCATTTT.

The chain employs TRBV5-4 and TRBJ2-3, with 9 bases identical to TRBD2. CDR1 SGHNT and CDR2 YYREEE come from the germline V gene (reference sequence). Trimming at V came to 10 bases and at J to 1 base, leaving 4 bases not matched to a gene. This CDR3 has 13 amino acids. The CDR3 nucleotides are TGTGCCGCCGAGCGGGGGGGCACAGATACGCAGTATTTT. This translates into CAAERGGTDTQYF.

The chain is built from TRBV5-5 and TRBJ2-2; D is ambiguous. Between the trimmed V and J ends, which lost 2 bases and 7 bases, there was a span of 12 bases. In germline, CDR1 is SGHKS, CDR2 YYEKEE (reference sequence). CDR3 size: 14 residues. The chain's CDR3 is CASSFKGLGGELFF. DNA for the CDR3: TGTGCCAGCAGCTTTAAGGGCTTAGGCGGGGAGCTGTTTTTT.

The chain recombines TRBV6-1 with TRBJ2-2; D remains ambiguous. Looked up from germline, CDR1 is MNHNS and CDR2 is SASEGT. Trimming removed 8 bases from V and 1 base from J, with 14 bases in between. The CDR3 is 15 amino acids. CDR3 loop: CASSPRNWNTGELFF. The CDR3 DNA is TGTGCCAGCTCCCCACGGAATTGGAACACCGGGGAGCTGTTTTTT.

The J gene is TRBJ2-3, the V gene TRBV6-6; 8 bases agree with TRBD2. Trimming cost V 4 bases and J 2 bases; bases outside gene matches: 5. Germline CDR1 and CDR2: MNHNY and SVGAGI (reference sequence). CDR3 length: 15 amino acids. CDR3 in amino acids: CASSSLAGITDTQYF. The CDR3 bases are TGTGCCAGCAGTTCGTTAGCGGGGATCACAGATACGCAGTATTTT.

A single count supports this clone. This chain uses TRBV19 with TRBJ1-6; 9 nucleotides match TRBD1. V shed 6 bases, J shed 5 bases, and the junction held 8 bases outside the gene matches. Looked up from germline, CDR1 is LNHDA and CDR2 is SQIVND (reference sequence). The CDR3 has 16 amino acids. CDR3 bases: TGTGCCAGTAGACTCCGCGACAGGGGGAATAATTCACCCCTCCACTTT. Residues: CASRLRDRGNNSPLHF.

The chain is built from TRBV9 and TRBJ2-1; tentative D call: TRBD1 (6 bases). The V gene lost 0 bases and the J gene lost 5 bases, with 6 bases spanning the gap. This CDR3 contains 13 residues. Germline V gene lookup returns CDR1 SGDLS and CDR2 YYNGEE. The CDR3 nucleotides are TGTGCCAGCAGCGTAGGACAGGACAATGAGCAGTTCTTC. Its protein is CASSVGQDNEQFF.

The gene calls are TRBV28 and TRBJ2-3, with D possibly matching TRBD1 (5 bases). Trimming stripped 4 bases from V and 0 bases from J, with 14 bases between. Germline V CDR1 and CDR2: MDHEN, SYDVKM. The CDR3 length is 16 residues. In DNA, the CDR3 is TGTGCCAGCAGTTCTCCTGGGGCGGCTAGCACAGATACGCAGTATTTT. It is translated as CASSSPGAASTDTQYF.

The chain uses TRBV15 and TRBJ2-3; D perhaps matches TRBD2 (6 bases). CDR3 size: 18 residues. Trimming took 0 bases from V and 2 from J, leaving 18 bases between them. The germline V gene has CDR1 LNHNV and CDR2 YYDKDF (reference sequence). The CDR3 reads CATSRDLWRRGPTDTQYF. As DNA, the CDR3 is TGTGCCACCAGCAGAGATCTCTGGAGGCGGGGCCCCACAGATACGCAGTATTTT.

V gene TRBV14 combines with J gene TRBJ1-3, with D perhaps TRBD1 (6 bases). The CDR3 has 16 residues. Germline V gives CDR1 SGHDN, CDR2 FVKESK. V dropped 3 bases and J dropped 0 bases, with 12 bases sitting between them. CDR3 coding DNA: TGTGCCAGCAGCCACCTCGGGACATTCTCTGGAAACACCATATATTTT. Protein sequence: CASSHLGTFSGNTIYF.

This rearrangement joins TRBV4-1 to TRBJ2-5; D is uncertain. Germline loops: CDR1 MGHRA, CDR2 YSYEKL. Trimming stripped 6 bases from V and 0 bases from J, with 17 bases between. The CDR3 sequence is 16 residues long. In nucleotides, the CDR3 is TGCGCCAGCAGAAGACGGTTAGAGGAGTACCAAGAGACCCAGTACTTC. Amino acid sequence: CASRRRLEEYQETQYF.

This chain connects TRBV6-6 to TRBJ2-7; 8 bases line up with TRBD2. Germline CDR1 reads MNHNY; CDR2 reads SVGAGI (reference sequence). V lost 6 bases and J lost 3; bases outside the gene matches: 10. The CDR3 spans 15 residues. DNA for the CDR3: TGTGCCAGCAGAAAGACACTAGCGGAGGACTACGAGCAGTACTTC. Its protein product is CASRKTLAEDYEQYF.

The chain employs TRBV5-1 and TRBJ2-2; no clear D gene. Trimming took off 4 bases at V and 4 bases at J, with 11 bases between the two ends. This CDR3 region has 14 residues. Germline V gives CDR1 SGHRS, CDR2 YFSETQ. DNA of the CDR3: TGCGCCAGCAGCAAAAAGGTGGGCACCGGGGAGCTGTTTTTT. Its protein product is CASSKKVGTGELFF.

This clone was recorded only once. V and J are TRBV6-1 and TRBJ2-5, with D possibly being TRBD2 (6 bases). This CDR3 is built from 15 residues. Trimming removed 4 bases from V and 5 bases from J, with 17 bases in between. The germline gives CDR1 MNHNS, CDR2 SASEGT. This chain's CDR3 is CASSGANWRVETQYF. The DNA for the CDR3 is TGTGCCAGCAGTGGAGCGAATTGGAGGGTGGAGACCCAGTACTTC.

The chain employs TRBV5-4 and TRBJ2-1; 8 bases agree with TRBD1. The CDR3 is 15 amino acids. Germline V gene sequence: CDR1 SGHNT, CDR2 YYREEE (reference sequence). V lost 2 bases to trimming and J lost 7 bases; unmatched junction nucleotides: 8. The CDR3 sequence is CASSLGAGGRNEQFF. The CDR3 nucleotides read TGTGCCAGCAGCTTAGGTGCAGGGGGCCGGAATGAGCAGTTCTTC.